This TCR beta chain was identified in a study of T cell responses to AZD1222 COVID-19 vaccine. Background on the study: The analysis combined second doses at about 4 or about 12 weeks. Study results and caveats: Clonal diversity may have been underestimated in mostly white British donors. Targets within unmutated variant regions were reportedly found for nearly half of spike-specific TCRs. There were vaccine-associated CD4 TCRs across spike, dominant at 160-218 and 743-854.

This clone was seen only once. The antigen remains unidentified. The CDR3 is 15 amino acids. Here immunoSEQ multiplex PCR was the method, and the copy in TCRdb shows in-frame clones only, minus some. The sample has roughly 81,000 clones, around nine tenths seen once; the top ten hold 15% to 20%. The clonotype comes from an adult in good health. The specimen was peripheral blood, collected on day 0 of AZD1222 vaccination. The chain links TRBV21-1 to TRBJ2-7; TRBD1 is the table's D call and was not checked against the DNA. TRBV21-1 is designated a pseudogene. The CDR3 DNA reads as TGTGCCAGCAGCCGCCGGGACAGGGAGGTGTACGAGCAGTACTTC. Translating it yields CASSRRDREVYEQYF.